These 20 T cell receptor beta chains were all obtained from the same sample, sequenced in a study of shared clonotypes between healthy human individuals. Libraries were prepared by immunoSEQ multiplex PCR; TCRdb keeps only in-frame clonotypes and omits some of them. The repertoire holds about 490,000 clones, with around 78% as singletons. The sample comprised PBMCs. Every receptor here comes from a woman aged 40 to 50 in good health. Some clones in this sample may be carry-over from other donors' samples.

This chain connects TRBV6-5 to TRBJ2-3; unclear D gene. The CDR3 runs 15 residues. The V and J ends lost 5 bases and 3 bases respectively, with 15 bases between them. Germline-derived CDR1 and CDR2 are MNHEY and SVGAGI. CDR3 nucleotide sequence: TGTGCCAGCAGTAACAACAGAGGCCCAACAGATACGCAGTATTTT. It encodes CASSNNRGPTDTQYF.

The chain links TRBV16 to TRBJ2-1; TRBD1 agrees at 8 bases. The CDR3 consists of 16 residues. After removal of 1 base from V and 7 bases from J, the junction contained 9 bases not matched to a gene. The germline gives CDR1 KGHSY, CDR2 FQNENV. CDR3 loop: CASSQFWTGNSNEQFF. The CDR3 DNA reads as TGTGCCAGCAGCCAATTTTGGACAGGGAATTCTAATGAGCAGTTCTTC.

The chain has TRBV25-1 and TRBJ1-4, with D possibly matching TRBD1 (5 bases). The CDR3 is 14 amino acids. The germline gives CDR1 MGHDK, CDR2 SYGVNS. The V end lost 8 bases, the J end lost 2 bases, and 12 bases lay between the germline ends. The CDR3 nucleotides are TGTGCCAGCCTCCCGAGGGGCACTAATGAAAAACTGTTTTTT. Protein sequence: CASLPRGTNEKLFF.

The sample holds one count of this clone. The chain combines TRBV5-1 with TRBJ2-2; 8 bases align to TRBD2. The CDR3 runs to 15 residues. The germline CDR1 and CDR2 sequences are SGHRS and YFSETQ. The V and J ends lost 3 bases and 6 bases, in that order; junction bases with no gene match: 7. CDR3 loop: CASSWDQTSAGELFF. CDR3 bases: TGCGCCAGCAGCTGGGACCAGACTAGCGCCGGGGAGCTGTTTTTT.

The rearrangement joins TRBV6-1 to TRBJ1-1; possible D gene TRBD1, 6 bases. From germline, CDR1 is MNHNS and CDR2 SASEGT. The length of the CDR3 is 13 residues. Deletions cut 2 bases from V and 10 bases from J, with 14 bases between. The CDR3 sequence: CASSELRGSGAFF. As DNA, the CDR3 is TGTGCCAGCAGTGAATTGAGGGGGTCGGGAGCTTTCTTT.

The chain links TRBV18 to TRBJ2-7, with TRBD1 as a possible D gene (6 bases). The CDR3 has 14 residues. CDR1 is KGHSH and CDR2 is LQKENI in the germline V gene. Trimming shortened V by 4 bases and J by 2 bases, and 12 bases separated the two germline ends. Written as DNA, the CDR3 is TGTGCCAGCTCACACCCGACAGGAACCTACGAGCAGTACTTC. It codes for CASSHPTGTYEQYF.

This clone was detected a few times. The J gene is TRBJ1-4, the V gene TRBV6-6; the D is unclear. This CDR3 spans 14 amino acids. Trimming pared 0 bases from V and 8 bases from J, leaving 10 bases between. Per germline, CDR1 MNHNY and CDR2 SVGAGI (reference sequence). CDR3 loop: CASSYSPGWEKLFF. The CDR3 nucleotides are TGTGCCAGCAGTTACTCTCCAGGTTGGGAAAAACTGTTTTTT.

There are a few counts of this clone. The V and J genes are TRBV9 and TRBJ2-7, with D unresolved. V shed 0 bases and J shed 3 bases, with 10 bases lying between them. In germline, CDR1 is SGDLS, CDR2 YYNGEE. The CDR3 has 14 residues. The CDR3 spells CASSVGAGHYEQYF. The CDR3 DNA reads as TGTGCCAGCAGCGTAGGGGCTGGTCACTACGAGCAGTACTTC.

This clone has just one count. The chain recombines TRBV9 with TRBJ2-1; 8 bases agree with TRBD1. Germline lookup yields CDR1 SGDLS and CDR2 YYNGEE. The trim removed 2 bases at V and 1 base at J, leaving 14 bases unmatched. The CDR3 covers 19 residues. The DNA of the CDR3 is TGTGCCAGCAGCGTCCTCCCAGGGGGCGCCGGCTTTTCCTACAATGAGCAGTTCTTC. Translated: CASSVLPGGAGFSYNEQFF.

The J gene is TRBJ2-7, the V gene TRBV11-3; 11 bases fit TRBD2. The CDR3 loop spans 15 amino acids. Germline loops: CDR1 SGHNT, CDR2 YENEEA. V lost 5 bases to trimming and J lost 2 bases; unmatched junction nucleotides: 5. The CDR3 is CASSPLAGAAYEQYF. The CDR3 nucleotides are TGTGCCAGCAGCCCACTAGCGGGAGCCGCCTACGAGCAGTACTTC.

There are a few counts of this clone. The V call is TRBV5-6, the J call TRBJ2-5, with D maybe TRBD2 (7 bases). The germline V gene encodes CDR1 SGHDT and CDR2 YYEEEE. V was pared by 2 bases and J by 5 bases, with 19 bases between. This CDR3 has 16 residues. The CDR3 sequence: CASSFGGGTRMETQYF. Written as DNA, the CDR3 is TGTGCCAGCAGCTTCGGCGGGGGCACCCGGATGGAGACCCAGTACTTC.

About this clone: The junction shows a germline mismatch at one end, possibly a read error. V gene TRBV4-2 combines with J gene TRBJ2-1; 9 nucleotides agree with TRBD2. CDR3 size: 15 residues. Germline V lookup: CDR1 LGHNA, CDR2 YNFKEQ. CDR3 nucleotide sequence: TGTGCCAGCAGCCCGGCGACTAGCGGTTGGAATGAGCAGCTCTTC. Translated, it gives CASSPATSGWNEQLF.

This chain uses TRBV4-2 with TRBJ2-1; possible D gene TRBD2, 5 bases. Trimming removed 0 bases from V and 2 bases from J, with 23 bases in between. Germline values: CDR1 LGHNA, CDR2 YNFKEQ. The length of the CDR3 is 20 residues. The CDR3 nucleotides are TGTGCCAGCAGCCAAGACCAGCTAGCCCGGAACCTTAACACCTACAATGAGCAGTTCTTC. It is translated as CASSQDQLARNLNTYNEQFF.

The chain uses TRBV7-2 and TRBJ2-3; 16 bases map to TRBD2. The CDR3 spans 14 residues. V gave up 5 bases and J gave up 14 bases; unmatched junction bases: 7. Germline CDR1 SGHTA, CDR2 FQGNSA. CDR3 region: CASSPGTSGRARYF. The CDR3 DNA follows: TGTGCCAGCAGCCCTGGGACTAGCGGGAGGGCCCGGTATTTT.

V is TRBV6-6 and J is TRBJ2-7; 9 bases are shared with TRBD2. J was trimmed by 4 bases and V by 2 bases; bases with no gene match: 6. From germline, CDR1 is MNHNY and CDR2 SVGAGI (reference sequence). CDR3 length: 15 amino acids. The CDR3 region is CASSYESGRYYEQYF. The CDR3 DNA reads TGTGCCAGCAGTTACGAGAGCGGGAGGTATTACGAGCAGTACTTC.

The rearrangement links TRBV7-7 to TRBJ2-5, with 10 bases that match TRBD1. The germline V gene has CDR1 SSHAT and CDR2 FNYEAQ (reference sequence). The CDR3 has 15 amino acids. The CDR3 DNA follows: TGTGCTAGCGGGCCCGGGACAGGGGCATTAGAGACCCAGTACTTC. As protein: CASGPGTGALETQYF.

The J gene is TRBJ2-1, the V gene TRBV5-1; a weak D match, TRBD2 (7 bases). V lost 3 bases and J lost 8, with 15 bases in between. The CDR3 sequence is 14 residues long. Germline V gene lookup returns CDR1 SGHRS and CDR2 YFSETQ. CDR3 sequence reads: CASSSFGGADEQFF. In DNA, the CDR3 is TGCGCCAGCAGCTCTTTTGGGGGGGCGGATGAGCAGTTCTTC.

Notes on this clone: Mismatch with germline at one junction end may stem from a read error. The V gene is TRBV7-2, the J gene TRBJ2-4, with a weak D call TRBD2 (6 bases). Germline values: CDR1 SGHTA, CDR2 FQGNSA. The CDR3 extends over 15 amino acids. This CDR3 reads CASSLSAGPHAIQYF. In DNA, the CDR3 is TGTGCCAGTAGCTTAAGTGCGGGACCGCACGCCATTCAGTACTTC.

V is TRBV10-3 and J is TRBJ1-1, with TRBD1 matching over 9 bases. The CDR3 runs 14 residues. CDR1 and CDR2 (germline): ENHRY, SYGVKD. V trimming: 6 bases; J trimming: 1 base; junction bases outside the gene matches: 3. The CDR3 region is CAISPDRGNTEAFF. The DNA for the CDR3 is TGTGCCATCAGCCCGGACAGGGGGAACACTGAAGCTTTCTTT.

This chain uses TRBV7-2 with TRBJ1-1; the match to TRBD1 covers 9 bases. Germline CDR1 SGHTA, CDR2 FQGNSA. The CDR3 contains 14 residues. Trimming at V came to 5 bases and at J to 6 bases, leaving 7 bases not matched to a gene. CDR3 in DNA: TGTGCCAGCAGCACCACAGGGGGCCTATCTGAAGCTTTCTTT. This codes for CASSTTGGLSEAFF.